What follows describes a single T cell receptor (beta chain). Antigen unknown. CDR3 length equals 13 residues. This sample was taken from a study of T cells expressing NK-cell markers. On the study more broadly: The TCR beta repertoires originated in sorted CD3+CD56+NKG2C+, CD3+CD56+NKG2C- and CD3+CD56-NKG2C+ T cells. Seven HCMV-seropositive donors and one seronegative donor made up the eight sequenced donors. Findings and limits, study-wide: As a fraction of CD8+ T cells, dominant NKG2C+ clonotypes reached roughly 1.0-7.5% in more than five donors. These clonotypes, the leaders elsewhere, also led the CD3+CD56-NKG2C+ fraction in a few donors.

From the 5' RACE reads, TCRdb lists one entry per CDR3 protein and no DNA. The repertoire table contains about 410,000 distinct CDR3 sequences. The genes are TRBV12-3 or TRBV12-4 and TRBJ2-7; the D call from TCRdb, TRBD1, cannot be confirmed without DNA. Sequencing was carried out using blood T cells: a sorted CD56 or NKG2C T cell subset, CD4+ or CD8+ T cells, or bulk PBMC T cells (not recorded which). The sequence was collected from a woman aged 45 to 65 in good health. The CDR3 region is CASSLVGPGEQYF.